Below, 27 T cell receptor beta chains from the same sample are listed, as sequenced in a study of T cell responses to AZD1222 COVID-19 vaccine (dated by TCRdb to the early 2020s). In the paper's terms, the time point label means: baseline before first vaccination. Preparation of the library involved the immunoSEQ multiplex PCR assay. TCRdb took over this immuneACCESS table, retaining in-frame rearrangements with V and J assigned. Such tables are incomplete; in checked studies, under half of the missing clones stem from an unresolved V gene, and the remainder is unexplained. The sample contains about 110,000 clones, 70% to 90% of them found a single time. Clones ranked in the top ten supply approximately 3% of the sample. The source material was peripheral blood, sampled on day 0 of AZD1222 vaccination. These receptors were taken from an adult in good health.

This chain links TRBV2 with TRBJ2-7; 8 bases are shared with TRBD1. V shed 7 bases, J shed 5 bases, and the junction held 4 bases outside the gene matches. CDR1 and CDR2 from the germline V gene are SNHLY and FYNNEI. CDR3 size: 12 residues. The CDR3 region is CASIGQGDEQYF. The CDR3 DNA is TGTGCCAGCATCGGACAGGGCGACGAGCAGTACTTC.

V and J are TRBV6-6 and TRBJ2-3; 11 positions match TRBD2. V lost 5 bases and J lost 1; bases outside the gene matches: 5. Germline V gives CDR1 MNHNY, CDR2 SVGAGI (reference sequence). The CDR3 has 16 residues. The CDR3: CASSTLTSGGTDTQYF. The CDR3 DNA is TGTGCCAGCAGTACCCTGACTAGCGGGGGCACAGATACGCAGTATTTT.

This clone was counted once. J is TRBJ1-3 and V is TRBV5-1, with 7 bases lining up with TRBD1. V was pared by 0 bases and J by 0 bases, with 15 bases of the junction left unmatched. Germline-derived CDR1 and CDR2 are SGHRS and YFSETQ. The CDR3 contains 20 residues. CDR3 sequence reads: CASSLAGSGTDLLSGNTIYF. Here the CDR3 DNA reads TGCGCCAGCAGCTTGGCCGGGTCCGGGACAGACTTGCTCTCTGGAAACACCATATATTTT.

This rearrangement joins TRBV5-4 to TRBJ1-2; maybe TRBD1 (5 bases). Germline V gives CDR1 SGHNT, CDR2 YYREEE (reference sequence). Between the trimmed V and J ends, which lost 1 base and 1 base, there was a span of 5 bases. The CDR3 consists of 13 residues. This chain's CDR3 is CASSLRGNYGYTF. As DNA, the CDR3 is TGTGCCAGCAGCTTGAGGGGTAACTATGGCTACACCTTC.

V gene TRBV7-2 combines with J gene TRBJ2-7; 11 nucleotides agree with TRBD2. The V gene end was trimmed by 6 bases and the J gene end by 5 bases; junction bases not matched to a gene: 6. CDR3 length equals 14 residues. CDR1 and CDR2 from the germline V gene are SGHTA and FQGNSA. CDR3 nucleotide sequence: TGTGCCAGCAGACCCCGACTAGCGGGAAACGAGCAGTACTTC. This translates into CASRPRLAGNEQYF.

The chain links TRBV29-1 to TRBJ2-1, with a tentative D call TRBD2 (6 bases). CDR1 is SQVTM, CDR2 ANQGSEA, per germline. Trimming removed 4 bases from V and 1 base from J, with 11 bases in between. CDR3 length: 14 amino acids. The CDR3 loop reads CSVGTGESYNEQFF. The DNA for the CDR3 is TGCAGCGTTGGGACGGGGGAATCCTACAATGAGCAGTTCTTC.

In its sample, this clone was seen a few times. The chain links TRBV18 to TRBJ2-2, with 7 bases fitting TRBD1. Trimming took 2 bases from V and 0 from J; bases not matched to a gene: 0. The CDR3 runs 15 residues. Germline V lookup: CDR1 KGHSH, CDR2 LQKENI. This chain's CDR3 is CASSPGTANTGELFF. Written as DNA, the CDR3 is TGTGCCAGCTCACCAGGGACAGCGAACACCGGGGAGCTGTTTTTT.

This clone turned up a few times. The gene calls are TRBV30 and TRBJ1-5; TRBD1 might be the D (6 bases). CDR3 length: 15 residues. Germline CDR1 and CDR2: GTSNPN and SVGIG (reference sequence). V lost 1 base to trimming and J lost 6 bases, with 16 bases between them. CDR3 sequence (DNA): TGTGCCTGGAGTGAGGGAAGAGGGGGGGGTCAGCCCCAGCATTTT. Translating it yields CAWSEGRGGGQPQHF.

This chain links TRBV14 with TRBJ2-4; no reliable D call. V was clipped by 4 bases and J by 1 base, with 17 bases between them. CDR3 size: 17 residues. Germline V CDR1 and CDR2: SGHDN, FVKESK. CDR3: CASSPGPQVTAKNIQYF. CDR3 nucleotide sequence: TGTGCCAGCAGCCCAGGCCCCCAGGTTACGGCCAAAAACATTCAGTACTTC.

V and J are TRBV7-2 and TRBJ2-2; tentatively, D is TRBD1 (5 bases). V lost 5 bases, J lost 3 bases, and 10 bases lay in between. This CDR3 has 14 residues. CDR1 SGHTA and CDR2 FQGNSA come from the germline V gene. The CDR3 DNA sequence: TGTGCCAGCAGCAAAGACAGCTACACCGGGGAGCTGTTTTTT. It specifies CASSKDSYTGELFF. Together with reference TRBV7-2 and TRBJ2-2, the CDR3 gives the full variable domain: GAGVSQSPSNKVTEKGKDVELRCDPISGHTALYWYRQSLGQGLEFLIYFQGNSAPDKSGLPSDRFSAERTGGSVSTLTIQRTQQEDSAVYLCASSKDSYTGELFFGEGSRLTVL.

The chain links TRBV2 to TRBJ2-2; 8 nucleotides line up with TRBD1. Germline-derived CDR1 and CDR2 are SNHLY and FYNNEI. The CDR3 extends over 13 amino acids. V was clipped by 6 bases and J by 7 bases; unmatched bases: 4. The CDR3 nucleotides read TGTGCCAGCAGAAACAGGGGGGTCGGGGAGCTGTTTTTT. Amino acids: CASRNRGVGELFF.

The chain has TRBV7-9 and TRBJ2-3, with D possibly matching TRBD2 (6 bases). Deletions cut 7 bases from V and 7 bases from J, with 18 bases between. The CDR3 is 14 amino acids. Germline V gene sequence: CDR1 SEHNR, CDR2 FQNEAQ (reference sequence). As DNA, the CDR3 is TGTGCCAGCACGGGACTGCCGCCCGAAAATACGCAGTATTTT. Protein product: CASTGLPPENTQYF. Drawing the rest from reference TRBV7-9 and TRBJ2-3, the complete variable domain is DTGVSQNPRHKITKRGQNVTFRCDPISEHNRLYWYRQTLGQGPEFLTYFQNEAQLEKSRLLSDRFSAERPKGSFSTLEIQRTEQGDSAMYLCASTGLPPENTQYFGPGTRLTVL.

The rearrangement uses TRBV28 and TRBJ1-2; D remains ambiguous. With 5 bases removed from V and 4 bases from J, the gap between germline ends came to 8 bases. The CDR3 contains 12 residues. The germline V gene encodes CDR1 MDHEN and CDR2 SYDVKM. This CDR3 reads CASSLRGYGYTF. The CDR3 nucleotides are TGTGCCAGCAGTCTTCGCGGCTATGGCTACACCTTC.

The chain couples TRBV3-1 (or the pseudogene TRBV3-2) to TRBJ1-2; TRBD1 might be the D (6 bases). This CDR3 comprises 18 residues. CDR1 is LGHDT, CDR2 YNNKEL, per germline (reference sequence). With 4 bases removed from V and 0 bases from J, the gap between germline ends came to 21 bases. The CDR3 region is CASSPRRGQPSSNYGYTF. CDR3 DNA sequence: TGTGCCAGCAGCCCGCGCCGAGGACAGCCTTCTTCTAACTATGGCTACACCTTC.

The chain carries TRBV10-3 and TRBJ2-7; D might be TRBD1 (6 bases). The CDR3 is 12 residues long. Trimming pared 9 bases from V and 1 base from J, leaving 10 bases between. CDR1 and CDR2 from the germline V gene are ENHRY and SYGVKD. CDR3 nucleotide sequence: TGTGCCATTGGACAGCCATCCTACGAGCAGTACTTC. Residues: CAIGQPSYEQYF.

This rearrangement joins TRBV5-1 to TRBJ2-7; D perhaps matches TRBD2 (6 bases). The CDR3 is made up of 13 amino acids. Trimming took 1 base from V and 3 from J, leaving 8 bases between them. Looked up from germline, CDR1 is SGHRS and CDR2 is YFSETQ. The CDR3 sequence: CASSLMRDYEQYF. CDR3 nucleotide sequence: TGCGCCAGCAGCTTGATGCGGGACTACGAGCAGTACTTC.

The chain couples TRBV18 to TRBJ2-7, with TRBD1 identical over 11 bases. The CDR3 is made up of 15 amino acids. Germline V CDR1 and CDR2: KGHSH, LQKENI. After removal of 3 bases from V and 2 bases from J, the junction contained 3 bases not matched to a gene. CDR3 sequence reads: CASSPGQGATYEQYF. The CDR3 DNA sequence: TGTGCCAGCTCACCTGGACAGGGGGCGACCTACGAGCAGTACTTC.

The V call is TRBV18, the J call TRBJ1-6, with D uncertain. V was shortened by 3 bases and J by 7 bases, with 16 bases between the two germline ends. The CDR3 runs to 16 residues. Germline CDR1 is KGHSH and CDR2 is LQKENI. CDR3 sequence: CASSPPGGLRNSPLHF. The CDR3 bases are TGTGCCAGCTCACCCCCGGGAGGCCTTAGGAATTCACCCCTCCACTTT.

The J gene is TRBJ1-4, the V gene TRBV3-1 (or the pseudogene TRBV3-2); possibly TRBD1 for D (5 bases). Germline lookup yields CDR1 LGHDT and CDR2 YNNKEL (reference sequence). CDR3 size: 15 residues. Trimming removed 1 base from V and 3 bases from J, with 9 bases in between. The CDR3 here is CASSQGGAANEKLFF. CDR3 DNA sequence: TGTGCCAGCAGCCAAGGCGGGGCGGCTAATGAAAAACTGTTTTTT.

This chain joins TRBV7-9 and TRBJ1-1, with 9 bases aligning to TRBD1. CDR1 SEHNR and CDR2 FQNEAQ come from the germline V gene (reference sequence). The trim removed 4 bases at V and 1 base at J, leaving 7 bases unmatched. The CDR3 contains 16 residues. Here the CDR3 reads CASSSLPGQGNTEAFF. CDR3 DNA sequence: TGTGCCAGCAGCTCACTACCGGGACAGGGGAACACTGAAGCTTTCTTT.

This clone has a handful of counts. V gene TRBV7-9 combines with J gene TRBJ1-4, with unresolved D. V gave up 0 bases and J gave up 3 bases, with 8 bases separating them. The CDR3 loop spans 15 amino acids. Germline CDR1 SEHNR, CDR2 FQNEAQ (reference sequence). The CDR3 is CASSLAGRSNEKLFF. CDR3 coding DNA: TGTGCCAGCAGCTTAGCAGGGAGGTCTAATGAAAAACTGTTTTTT.

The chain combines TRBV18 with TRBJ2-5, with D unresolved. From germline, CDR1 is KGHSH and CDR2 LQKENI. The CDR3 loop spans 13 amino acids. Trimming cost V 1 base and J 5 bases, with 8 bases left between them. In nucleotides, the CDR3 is TGTGCCAGCTCACCACTGGTGGGGGAGACCCAGTACTTC. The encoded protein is CASSPLVGETQYF. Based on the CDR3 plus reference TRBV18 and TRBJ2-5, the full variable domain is NAGVMQNPRHLVRRRGQEARLRCSPMKGHSHVYWYRQLPEEGLKFMVYLQKENIIDESGMPKERFSAEFPKEGPSILRIQQVVRGDSAAYFCASSPLVGETQYFGPGTRLLVL.

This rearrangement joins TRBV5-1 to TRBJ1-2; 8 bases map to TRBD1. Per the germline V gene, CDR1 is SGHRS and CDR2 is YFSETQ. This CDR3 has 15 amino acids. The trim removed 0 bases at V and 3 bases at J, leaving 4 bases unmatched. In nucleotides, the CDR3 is TGCGCCAGCAGCTTGGGGGGACAGGCCTACTATGGCTACACCTTC. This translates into CASSLGGQAYYGYTF.

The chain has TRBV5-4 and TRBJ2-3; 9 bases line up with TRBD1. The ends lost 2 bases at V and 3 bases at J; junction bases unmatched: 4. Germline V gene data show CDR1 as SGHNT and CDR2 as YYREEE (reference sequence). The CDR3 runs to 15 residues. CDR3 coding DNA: TGTGCCAGCAGCTTAGACAGGGGGGTTACAGATACGCAGTATTTT. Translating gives CASSLDRGVTDTQYF.

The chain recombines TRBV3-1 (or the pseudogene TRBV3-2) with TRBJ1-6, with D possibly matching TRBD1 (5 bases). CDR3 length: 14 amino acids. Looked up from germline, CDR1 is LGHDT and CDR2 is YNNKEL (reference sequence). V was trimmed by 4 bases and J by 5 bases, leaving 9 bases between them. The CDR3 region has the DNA TGTGCCAGCAGCCTCGGGACGGATAATTCACCCCTCCACTTT. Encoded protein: CASSLGTDNSPLHF.

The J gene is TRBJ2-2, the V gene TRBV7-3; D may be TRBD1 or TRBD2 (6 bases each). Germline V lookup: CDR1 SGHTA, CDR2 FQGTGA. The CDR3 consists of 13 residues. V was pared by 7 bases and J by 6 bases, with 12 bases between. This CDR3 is CASTPGGPGELFF. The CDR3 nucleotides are TGTGCCAGCACCCCTGGGGGGCCCGGGGAGCTGTTTTTT.

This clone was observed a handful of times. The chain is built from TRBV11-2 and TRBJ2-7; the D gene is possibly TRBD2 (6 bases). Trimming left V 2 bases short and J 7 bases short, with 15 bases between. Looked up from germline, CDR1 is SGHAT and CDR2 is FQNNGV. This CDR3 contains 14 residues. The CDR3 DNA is TGTGCCAGCAGCTTAACCGGGGTTGGGAGGGAGCAGTACTTC. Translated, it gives CASSLTGVGREQYF.